A selection of T cell receptor beta chains follows, all from one sample in a study of cytomegalovirus exposure and HLA in healthy donors. Data came from immunoSEQ multiplex PCR; TCRdb stores just in-frame clones and leaves some out. The repertoire includes 200,000 or so clones, approximately 80% of them detected once, and 0.2% to 0.25% sits in the top ten. Sequenced sample: PBMCs. The receptors shown here come from a girl aged 2 to 10 in good health and CMV-seronegative. CDR3s include the opening cysteine and the closing phenylalanine or tryptophan.

>TRBJ2-5|TRBV18
CASSPGRAQETQYF
>TRBJ2-7|TRBV28
CASSPPGLAGDPYEQYF
>TRBJ2-5|TRBV29-1
CSARGGTRQKRETQYF
>TRBJ2-1|TRBV13
CASSLEIGTSYNEQFF
>TRBJ2-5|TRBV9
CASSVQTGIQETQYF
>TRBJ1-1|TRBV19
CASSINEEWTEAFF
>TRBJ1-1|TRBV2
CASTSEGWGAFF
>TRBJ2-7|TRBV7-9
CASSPTAGDLYEQYF
>TRBJ2-1|TRBV29-1
CSAGLAGNEQFF
>TRBJ2-3|TRBV10-3
CATNSRTSGATDTQYF
>TRBJ1-1|TRBV27
CASSDRGRLENTEAFF
>TRBJ1-2|TRBV10-3
CAISDGDHGYTF
>TRBJ2-7|TRBV28
CASIMTGLTYEQYF
>TRBJ1-5|TRBV15
CATSRDLKATAAHF
>TRBJ2-3|TRBV7-2
CASSFRGFGGSGTDTQYF
>TRBJ2-7|TRBV5-6
CASSFDAGRQSYEQYF
>TRBJ1-1|TRBV5-1
CASISGQGATNTEAFF
>TRBJ1-1|TRBV5-4
CASSPGMNTEAFF
>TRBJ1-1|TRBV6-1
CASRGSMNTEAFF
>TRBJ1-5|TRBV6-1
CASSAGQMGNQPQHF
>TRBJ2-3|TRBV19
CAIPKSKRRTSRTTDTQYF
>TRBJ1-1|TRBV5-1
CASRTVQGVATEAFF
>TRBJ1-2|TRBV19
CASSGTSGGYGYTF
>TRBJ1-2|TRBV6-5
CASSYGGNGYTF
>TRBJ1-2|TRBV19
CARLRDSGYTF
>TRBJ2-7|TRBV5-6
CASSLVRGEQYF
>TRBJ2-7|TRBV6-5
CASRQGFYEQYF
>TRBJ1-2|TRBV6-5
CASRQGKATSGYTF
>TRBJ2-2|TRBV7-9
CASSPGTAGTGELFF
>TRBJ2-7|TRBV25-1
CASSEGGGYEQYF
>TRBJ2-7|TRBV23-1
CASSQSRAGKSEQYF
>TRBJ1-2|TRBV6-1
CASSVTPGTPYGYTF
>TRBJ1-2|TRBV19
CASSDYSLGNYGYTF
>TRBJ2-3|TRBV28
CASSLYGKITDTQYF
>TRBJ2-3|TRBV15
CATSRVGVGQRFADTQYF
>TRBJ1-3|TRBV2
CASYATGLRNTIYF
>TRBJ1-2|TRBV27
CASGGDPNYGYTF
>TRBJ1-2|TRBV29-1
CSVEATGPDYGYTF
>TRBJ2-5|TRBV30
CAWSAEETQYF
>TRBJ2-1|TRBV6-5
CASQEGGRDEQFF
>TRBJ2-3|TRBV29-1
CSVEETGGQGLTLDTQYF
>TRBJ1-1|TRBV15
CATSTPARGRLMNTEAFF
>TRBJ1-1|TRBV19
CASSIGQGDPEAFF
>TRBJ2-5|TRBV6-5
CASSFAASETQYF
>TRBJ2-7|TRBV2
CASRPRTSGTYEQYF
>TRBJ2-3|TRBV2
CASIFSGTGTNTDTQYF
>TRBJ1-2|TRBV5-1
CASSPTGISGYTF
>TRBJ1-2|TRBV29-1
CSVTDRGQGGYTF
>TRBJ2-3|TRBV27
CASRGGSTDTQYF
>TRBJ2-2|TRBV11-2
CASSLSGGSVGELFF